This T cell receptor (beta chain) was found in a study of T cell changes during pregnancy in multiple sclerosis. Germline loops: CDR1 SGHTA, CDR2 FQGNSA. Unmatched junction bases numbered 4, after V lost 0 bases and J lost 7 bases. The CDR3 spans 16 residues. Method: immunoSEQ multiplex PCR; TCRdb's copy keeps in-frame clones and lacks some. The sample contains about 47,000 clones, about 90% of which appear only once. The chain carries TRBV7-2 and TRBJ1-6, with 9 bases that match TRBD1. Sequenced here: peripheral blood, sampled in the first trimester of pregnancy. The sequence derives from a female donor with multiple sclerosis, enrolled in a pregnancy study. CDR3: CASSLADRGYNSPLHF. The CDR3 nucleotides are TGTGCCAGCAGCTTAGCGGACAGGGGTTACAATTCACCCCTCCACTTT.